This T cell receptor (beta chain) appears in the sequencing data of a study of Ad26.COV2.S vaccination and SARS-CoV-2 variants. Looked up from germline, CDR1 is LGHDT and CDR2 is YNNKEL (reference sequence). J lost 4 bases, V lost 3 bases, and 5 bases had no gene match. The CDR3 runs to 15 residues. The treatment: roughly 19 received Ad26.COV2.S at low or high dose, single or two shots; about 5 received placebo; per-sample allocation not given. Sample collection was performed on day 63 after the first vaccine or placebo injection. TCRdb keeps only in-frame clones here, not all; method: immunoSEQ multiplex PCR. The sample contains roughly 330,000 clones, roughly 90% of which appear only once.

The material sequenced was peripheral blood, taken in a trial of Ad26.COV2.S vaccine versus placebo. The clonotype was recovered from a person aged 18-60 years who received the Ad26.COV2.S COVID-19 vaccine or a placebo. The chain combines TRBV3-1 (or the pseudogene TRBV3-2) with TRBJ1-1; TRBD1 matches at 10 bases. The CDR3 nucleotides are TGTGCCAGCAGCCATGTTGGACAGGGGGGCACTGAAGCTTTCTTT. Protein: CASSHVGQGGTEAFF.